This T cell receptor (beta chain) was identified in a study of cytomegalovirus exposure and HLA in healthy donors. Primers: 60 Vbeta forward and 13 Jbeta reverse. Here immunoSEQ multiplex PCR was the method, and the copy in TCRdb shows in-frame clones only, minus some. The table lists 100,000 to 120,000 clones, 83% of them singletons. The CDR3 consists of 20 residues. V was clipped by 2 bases and J by 1 base, with 25 bases between them. The germline V gene encodes CDR1 SGHRS and CDR2 YFSETQ. On this clone itself: Different DNA sequences within this sample yield the same CDR3.

Sequenced sample: PBMCs. The sequence came from a young man in good health and CMV-seronegative. This rearrangement joins TRBV5-1 to TRBJ1-5; weak D call: TRBD1 (6 bases). CDR3 loop: CASSFDLQGAPIRSNQPQHF. CDR3 DNA sequence: TGCGCCAGCAGCTTCGACCTACAGGGTGCCCCAATTAGGAGCAATCAGCCCCAGCATTTT.